The clone carrying this T cell receptor beta chain was seen ten or more times. Its antigen is as yet unknown. The data belong to a study of read filtering for tumor transcriptome and immune sequencing. For the study at large: IR-seq gave about 3.5 to 10.27 million TCR reads per sample; RNA-seq gave roughly 75 to 1,300. Study-wide results and limits: Without single-read clonotypes, shared clonotype proportions correlated more between IR-seq and RNA-seq.

The library was built from about 400 ng RNA with molecular barcoded adaptors for alpha/delta and beta/gamma chains. TCRdb reanalysed the reads using MiXCR and keeps one entry per CDR3 protein. In the table there are roughly 130,000 distinct CDR3 sequences, 13% of which are singletons. After removal of 2 bases from V and 5 bases from J, the junction contained 7 bases not matched to a gene. The CDR3 has 17 residues. From germline, CDR1 is MNHEY and CDR2 SMNVEV (reference sequence). The chain uses TRBV27 and TRBJ2-1; 12 nucleotides match TRBD2. Sequenced input: a population of CD138-negative cells sorted from bone marrow. The receptor was isolated from a donor older than 35 with multiple myeloma. This chain's CDR3 is CASSLALAGGSDNEQFF. In DNA form, the CDR3 reads TGTGCCAGCAGTTTAGCTCTAGCGGGAGGGTCCGACAATGAGCAGTTCTTC.